This T cell receptor beta chain was identified in a study of somatic mutations in cytotoxic T cells in rheumatoid arthritis. The CD4+ and CD8+ fractions came from positive magnetic bead selection and were purity-checked by flow cytometry. The table came from immunoSEQ multiplex PCR; TCRdb's copy has only in-frame clones and leaves some out. The table records 4,200 or so clones, roughly 87% of them present only once. In its sample, this clone is large (0.1 to 1%). The limits of the CDR3 on the DNA are not certain, so only TCRdb's listed CDR3 is given. The CDR3 is made up of 15 amino acids, end residues included. Per the germline V gene, CDR1 is MNHEY and CDR2 is SMNVEV (reference sequence).

The receptor was isolated from a woman in her seventies with rheumatoid arthritis. Sequenced input: CD8+ T cells sorted from blood. The chain uses TRBV27 and TRBJ2-1; the DNA was not used to check the table's D call, TRBD2. The CDR3 sequence is CASSFLENSYNEQFF.